This T cell receptor beta chain was found in a study of blood T cell repertoires in COVID-19 (dated by TCRdb to the early 2020s). In the study overall: Collaborator samples came from the United States, Italy and Spain and covered acute and convalescent phases of COVID-19. The sample metadata nearly always contained a de-identified subject ID, COVID-19 status, age in years and sex. The material from the prospective study consisted of cDNA or gDNA derived from T cells, B-cell-depleted T cells, or PBMCs. Where available, HLA class I and class II types were obtained from metadata supplied by the sample provider rather than from assay-based typing. The repertoires were released in a freely available public database meant as a resource for research on the immune response to SARS-CoV-2. The samples were drawn from the first 160 participants of the ongoing ImmuneRACE study and from 1,254 subjects provided by 6 global collaborators. Deeply sampled blood TCRbeta repertoires from subjects exposed to, actively infected with, or recovered from COVID-19 were included in the dataset.

The paper as a whole reports these results and caveats: Clinical and demographic metadata were provided uncurated, with the amount varying by source and participant.

Taken from the germline V gene, the CDR1 and CDR2 loops are SGHTA and FQGTGA. The germline V end is reduced by 5 bases and the J end by 3 bases; junction bases left unmatched: 7. The CDR3 holds 16 amino acids from the cysteine to the phenylalanine. The kept DNA is CDR3 alone, 48 bases in frame from the first base. In the case of this clone: Its antigen is still unknown. One base away there is no much larger clone; base qualities are not given.

Collaborating institutions collected whole blood in K2EDTA tubes following their own protocols. For TCRbeta analysis, collaborator samples were shipped as frozen whole blood, as isolated PBMCs, or as DNA extracted from either sample type. TCRbeta CDR3 regions were amplified from genomic DNA using the immunoSEQ Assay, a bias-controlled multiplex PCR. The source study handled its data this way. The number of nucleated cells in each sample was estimated by amplification of reference gene primers within the assay. To quantify the absolute abundance of each unique TCRbeta CDR3 rearrangement, sequence reads were collapsed and filtered. For each sample, productive Simpson clonality was calculated by taking the square root of Simpson's diversity index across productive rearrangements. TCRdb limited this immuneACCESS table to in-frame rearrangements with V and J called. A share of clones is missing; checked studies link under half to unresolved V genes, and the rest is unexplained. V, J and clone size reflect that table, while D and trimming were determined from the DNA. The sample includes some 130,000 clones, with about 89% observed a single time. In total, the top ten clones hold under 3% of the sample.

The sample was peripheral blood. The sequence was collected from a man aged 60-69 years with active or convalescent COVID-19. The chain links TRBV7-3 with TRBJ2-2, with TRBD1 identical over 9 junction bases. The DNA sequence reads TGTGCCAGCAGCCCGGCGACAGGGGGGTACACCGGGGAGCTGTTTTTT. Translated, it reads CASSPATGGYTGELFF.